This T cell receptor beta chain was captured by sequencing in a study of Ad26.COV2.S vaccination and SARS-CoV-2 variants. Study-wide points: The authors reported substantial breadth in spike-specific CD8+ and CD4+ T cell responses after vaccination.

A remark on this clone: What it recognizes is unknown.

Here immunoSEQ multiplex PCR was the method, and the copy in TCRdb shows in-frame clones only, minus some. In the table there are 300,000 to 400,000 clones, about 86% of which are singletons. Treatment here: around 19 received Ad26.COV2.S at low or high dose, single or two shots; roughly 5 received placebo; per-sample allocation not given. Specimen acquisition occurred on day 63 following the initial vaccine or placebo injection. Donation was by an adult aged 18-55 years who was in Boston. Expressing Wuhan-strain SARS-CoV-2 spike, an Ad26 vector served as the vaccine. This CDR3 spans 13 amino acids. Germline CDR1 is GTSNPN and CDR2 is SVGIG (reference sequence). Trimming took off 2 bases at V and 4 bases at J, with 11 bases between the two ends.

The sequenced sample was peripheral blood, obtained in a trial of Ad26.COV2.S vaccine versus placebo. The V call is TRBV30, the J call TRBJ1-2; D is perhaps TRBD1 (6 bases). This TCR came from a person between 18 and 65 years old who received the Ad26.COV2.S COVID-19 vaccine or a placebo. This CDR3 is CAWSPGAAYGYTF. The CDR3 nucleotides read TGTGCCTGGAGTCCAGGGGCGGCCTATGGCTACACCTTC.